The TCR beta chain under discussion was sequenced for a study of T cell changes during pregnancy in multiple sclerosis. Trimming took 2 bases from V and 8 from J, leaving 18 bases between them. This CDR3 contains 15 residues. The germline V gene has CDR1 MNHEY and CDR2 SVGAGI. TCRdb keeps only in-frame clones here, not all; method: immunoSEQ multiplex PCR. The sample records under 70,000 clones, roughly 91% being singletons. J is TRBJ1-2 and V is TRBV6-5, with D possibly matching TRBD1 (6 bases). The sequencing here drew on peripheral blood, taken in the third trimester of pregnancy. The sequence was collected from a female donor in good health, enrolled as a control in a pregnancy study. The CDR3, as DNA: TGTGCCAGCAGTTACGGGGCAGGGGCCGGCGGGGGCTACACCTTC. The encoded protein is CASSYGAGAGGGYTF.